Sequencing of this T cell receptor (beta chain) was carried out in a study of cytomegalovirus exposure and HLA in healthy donors. PCR amplification relied on 60 Vbeta primers (plus 13 Jbeta primers). TCRdb's table, derived via immunoSEQ multiplex PCR, lists solely in-frame clones and lacks some. Seen here are about 77,000 clones, 75% to 80% observed once, and the top ten hold almost 4.5%. The CDR3 covers 17 residues. Trimming took 0 bases from V and 8 from J; bases not matched to a gene: 13. Germline assignment: CDR1 SGHNT and CDR2 YENEEA. This sequence was found in a man aged 40-55 years in good health and CMV-seronegative. Sequencing was performed on PBMCs. The chain has TRBV11-3 and TRBJ2-1, with TRBD2 identical over 7 bases. The CDR3 bases are TGTGCCAGCAGCTTAGATAGCGGCGGGAGACTGGGAGATGAGCAGTTCTTC. Translation gives CASSLDSGGRLGDEQFF.